This T cell receptor (beta chain) was recorded in a study of blood T cell repertoires in COVID-19. Across the study: Acute-phase and convalescent COVID-19 samples originated in the United States, Italy and Spain. Sample material is recorded as cDNA or gDNA derived from T cells, B-cell-depleted T cells, or PBMCs.

Germline V gives CDR1 KGHSH, CDR2 LQKENI. This CDR3 has 14 amino acids. V was pared by 3 bases and J by 0 bases, with 8 bases between. In the original analysis: Reference gene primer amplification gave nucleated cell count estimates. Method: immunoSEQ multiplex PCR; TCRdb's copy keeps in-frame clones and lacks some. V and J calls and clone size are given by that table; D and trimming were obtained from the DNA. The sample lists about 120,000 clones; 79% were seen once. The specimen sequenced was peripheral blood. The TCR sequence derives from a woman of 80 years or more with acute or convalescent COVID-19. This chain uses TRBV18 with TRBJ1-1, with a weak D call TRBD1 (5 bases). Here the CDR3 reads CASSPDTLNTEAFF. CDR3 DNA: TGTGCCAGCTCACCGGACACCCTGAACACTGAAGCTTTCTTT.